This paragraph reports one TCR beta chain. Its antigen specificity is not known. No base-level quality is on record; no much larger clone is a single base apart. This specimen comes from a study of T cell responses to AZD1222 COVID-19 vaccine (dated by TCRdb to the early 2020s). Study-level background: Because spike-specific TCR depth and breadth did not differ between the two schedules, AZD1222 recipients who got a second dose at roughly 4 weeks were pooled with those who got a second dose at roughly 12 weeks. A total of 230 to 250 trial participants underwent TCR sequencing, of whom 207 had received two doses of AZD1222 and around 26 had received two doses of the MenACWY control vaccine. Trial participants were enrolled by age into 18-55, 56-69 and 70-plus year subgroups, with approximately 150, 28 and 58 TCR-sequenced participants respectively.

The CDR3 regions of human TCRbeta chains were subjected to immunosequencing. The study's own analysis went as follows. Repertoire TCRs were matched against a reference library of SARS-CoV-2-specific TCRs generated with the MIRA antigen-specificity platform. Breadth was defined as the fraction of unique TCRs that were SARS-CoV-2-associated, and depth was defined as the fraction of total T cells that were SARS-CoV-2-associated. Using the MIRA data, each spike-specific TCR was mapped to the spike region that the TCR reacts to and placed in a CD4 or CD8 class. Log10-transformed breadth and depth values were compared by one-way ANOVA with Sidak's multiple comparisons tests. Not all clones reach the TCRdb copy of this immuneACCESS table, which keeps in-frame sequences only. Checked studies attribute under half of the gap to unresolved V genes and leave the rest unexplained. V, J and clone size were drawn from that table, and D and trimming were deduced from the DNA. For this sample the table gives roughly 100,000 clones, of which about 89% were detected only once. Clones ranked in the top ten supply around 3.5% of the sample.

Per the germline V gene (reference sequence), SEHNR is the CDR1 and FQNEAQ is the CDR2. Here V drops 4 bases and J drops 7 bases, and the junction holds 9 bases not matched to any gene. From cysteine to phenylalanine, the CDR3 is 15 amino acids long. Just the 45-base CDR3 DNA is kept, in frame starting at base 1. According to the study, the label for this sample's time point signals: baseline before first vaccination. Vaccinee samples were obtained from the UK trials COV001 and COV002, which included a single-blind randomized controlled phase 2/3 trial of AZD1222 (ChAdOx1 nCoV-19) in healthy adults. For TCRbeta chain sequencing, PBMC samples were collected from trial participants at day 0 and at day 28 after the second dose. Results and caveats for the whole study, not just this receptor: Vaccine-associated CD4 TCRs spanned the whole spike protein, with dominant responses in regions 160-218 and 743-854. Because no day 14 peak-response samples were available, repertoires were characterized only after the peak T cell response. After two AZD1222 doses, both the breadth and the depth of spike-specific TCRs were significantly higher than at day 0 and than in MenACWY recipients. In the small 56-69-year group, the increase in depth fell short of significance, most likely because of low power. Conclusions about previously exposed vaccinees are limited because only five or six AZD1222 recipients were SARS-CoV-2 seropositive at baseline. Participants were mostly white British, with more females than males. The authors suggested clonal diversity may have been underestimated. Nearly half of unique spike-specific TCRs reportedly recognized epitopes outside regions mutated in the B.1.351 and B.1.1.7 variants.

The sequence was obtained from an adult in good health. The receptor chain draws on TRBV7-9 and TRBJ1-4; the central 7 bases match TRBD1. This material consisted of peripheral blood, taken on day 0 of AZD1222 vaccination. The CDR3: CASSSRRQGGEKLFF. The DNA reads TGTGCCAGCAGCTCGAGAAGACAGGGTGGTGAAAAACTGTTTTTT.